Shown below are 8 T cell receptor beta chains from a single sample sequenced in a study of cytomegalovirus exposure and HLA in healthy donors. The PCR had 60 Vbeta and 13 Jbeta primers. The method was immunoSEQ multiplex PCR; TCRdb's version includes in-frame clones alone and lacks a portion of them. The top ten clones hold 0.63% of a sample with roughly 200,000 clones, just over 75% of them seen once. Specimen: PBMCs. Receptors were obtained from a man between 18 and 35 years old in good health and CMV-seronegative.

The chain links TRBV2 to TRBJ1-2; TRBD1 matches at 11 bases. This CDR3 is 14 amino acids long. Unmatched junction bases numbered 6, after V lost 11 bases and J lost 1 base. Germline assignment: CDR1 SNHLY and CDR2 FYNNEI. The CDR3 protein is CAEGQGAVNYGYTF. CDR3 DNA sequence: TGTGCCGAAGGACAGGGGGCCGTTAACTATGGCTACACCTTC. Drawing the rest from reference TRBV2 and TRBJ1-2, the complete variable domain is EPEVTQTPSHQVTQMGQEVILRCVPISNHLYFYWYRQILGQKVEFLVSFYNNEISEKSEIFDDQFSVERPDGSNFTLKIRSTKLEDSAMYFCAEGQGAVNYGYTFGSGTRLTVV.

V usage is TRBV19 and J usage is TRBJ1-1; 10 bases map to TRBD1. Germline V CDR1 and CDR2: LNHDA, SQIVND (reference sequence). This CDR3 spans 14 amino acids. The V and J ends lost 6 bases and 7 bases, in that order; junction bases with no gene match: 8. This CDR3 is CASRTTGGSGEAFF. CDR3 sequence (DNA): TGTGCCAGTAGGACGACAGGGGGCTCCGGTGAAGCTTTCTTT.

This rearrangement joins TRBV7-9 to TRBJ2-1; 8 bases line up with TRBD2. The length of the CDR3 is 14 residues. The junction had 7 bases not matched to a gene; V was cut back by 6 bases and J by 6 bases. Germline V gene sequence: CDR1 SEHNR, CDR2 FQNEAQ (reference sequence). DNA of the CDR3: TGTGCCAGCAGTCCCGGGACTAGGAGCAATGAGCAGTTCTTC. Encoded protein: CASSPGTRSNEQFF. The full variable domain, in which reference TRBV7-9 and TRBJ2-1 provide the parts outside the CDR3, is DTGVSQNPRHKITKRGQNVTFRCDPISEHNRLYWYRQTLGQGPEFLTYFQNEAQLEKSRLLSDRFSAERPKGSFSTLEIQRTEQGDSAMYLCASSPGTRSNEQFFGPGTRLTVL.

The CDR3 nucleotides are TGTGCCAGCAGCTTGTCAGGAAGCTACGAGCAGTACTTC. It encodes CASSLSGSYEQYF. The chain is built from TRBV7-9 and TRBJ2-7, with D hard to call. The CDR3 is made up of 13 amino acids. Germline-derived CDR1 and CDR2 are SEHNR and FQNEAQ (reference sequence). V gave up 3 bases and J gave up 3 bases, with 9 bases separating them. The full variable domain, its missing parts supplied by reference TRBV7-9 and TRBJ2-7, is DTGVSQNPRHKITKRGQNVTFRCDPISEHNRLYWYRQTLGQGPEFLTYFQNEAQLEKSRLLSDRFSAERPKGSFSTLEIQRTEQGDSAMYLCASSLSGSYEQYFGPGTRLTVT.

This rearrangement joins TRBV6-4 to TRBJ1-5; the D gene is possibly TRBD1 (5 bases). Germline-derived CDR1 and CDR2 are MRHNA and SNTAGT. V was cut by 0 bases and J by 5 bases, with 11 bases left in between. The CDR3 contains 15 residues. This CDR3 is CASSDSWGGDQPQHF. The DNA of the CDR3 is TGTGCCAGCAGTGACTCGTGGGGGGGGGATCAGCCCCAGCATTTT.

This chain uses TRBV10-2 with TRBJ2-7; TRBD2 matches 11 bases. V dropped 7 bases and J dropped 4; count of bases not matched to a gene: 24. CDR3 size: 20 residues. The germline V gene encodes CDR1 WSHSY and CDR2 SAAADI. CDR3 coding DNA: TGCGCCAGCAACCCCAGCGTGACTAGCGGGACGACCAACGAGGTTTACGAGCAGTACTTC. This sequence encodes CASNPSVTSGTTNEVYEQYF.

The J gene is TRBJ2-7, the V gene TRBV2; 8 bases align to TRBD2. The CDR3 loop spans 16 amino acids. CDR1 and CDR2 from the germline V gene are SNHLY and FYNNEI. The J segment lost 4 bases and the V segment lost 2 bases, leaving 10 bases of the junction unmatched. The CDR3 sequence is CASSESVSREVYEQYF. CDR3 DNA sequence: TGTGCCAGCAGTGAATCGGTATCGCGGGAGGTTTACGAGCAGTACTTC.

J is TRBJ2-7 and V is TRBV11-2; 11 bases map to TRBD1. The J segment lost 3 bases and the V segment lost 1 base, leaving 8 bases of the junction unmatched. The CDR3 has 17 residues. CDR1 and CDR2 (germline): SGHAT, FQNNGV. CDR3: CASSLGDRGGVVYEQYF. CDR3 DNA sequence: TGTGCCAGCAGCTTAGGGGACAGGGGGGGGGTCGTCTACGAGCAGTACTTC.